One sample yielded the 10 T cell receptor beta chains listed below, sequenced in a study of tumor-infiltrating lymphocytes in localized non-small cell lung cancer. Sequencing was performed with immunoSEQ multiplex PCR; in TCRdb, only in-frame clones are kept and a portion is missing. The table lists approximately 16,000 clones, about 48% of them singletons. Material for sequencing was lung tumor tissue. These receptors all come from a human donor with non-small cell lung cancer.

The CDR3 DNA follows: TGTGCCAGCAGTTACTCGATGAGCAGGCCTAATTCACCCCTCCACTTT. Its translation is CASSYSMSRPNSPLHF. The genes are TRBV6-5 and TRBJ1-6; D is uncertain. Germline assignment: CDR1 MNHEY and CDR2 SVGAGI. Trimming shortened V by 0 bases and J by 6 bases, and 12 bases separated the two germline ends. The CDR3 sequence is 16 residues long.

The chain uses TRBV7-7 and TRBJ2-7, with 8 bases identical to TRBD2. CDR1 is SSHAT and CDR2 is FNYEAQ in the germline V gene (reference sequence). V shed 0 bases, J shed 4 bases, and the junction held 5 bases outside the gene matches. The CDR3 contains 15 residues. The CDR3 region is CASSLAASGPYEQYF. CDR3 sequence (DNA): TGTGCCAGCAGCTTAGCGGCTAGCGGGCCATACGAGCAGTACTTC.

This chain connects TRBV2 to TRBJ1-4, with D unclear. V lost 2 bases and J 7 bases, leaving 14 bases between the germline ends. Germline V gives CDR1 SNHLY, CDR2 FYNNEI. CDR3 length: 15 amino acids. This CDR3 reads CASSELGQRGEKLFF. DNA of the CDR3: TGTGCCAGCAGTGAATTAGGGCAGCGAGGTGAAAAACTGTTTTTT.

The rearrangement joins TRBV7-3 to TRBJ2-3; possibly TRBD2 for D (6 bases). V was clipped by 4 bases and J by 3 bases, with 11 bases between them. This CDR3 has 14 amino acids. The germline gives CDR1 SGHTA, CDR2 FQGTGA. CDR3 sequence: CASSSEGRTDTQYF. The CDR3 region has the DNA TGTGCCAGCAGCTCAGAGGGGAGGACAGATACGCAGTATTTT.

This clone was counted between two and nine times. In DNA, the CDR3 is TGTGCCAGCAGCCCGGGCACGGGGCGAAGCAATCAGCCCCAGCATTTT. Translating it yields CASSPGTGRSNQPQHF. The gene calls are TRBV7-2 and TRBJ1-5; possibly TRBD1 for D (5 bases). The CDR3 length is 16 residues. The germline V gene has CDR1 SGHTA and CDR2 FQGNSA. V was trimmed by 5 bases and J by 1 base, leaving 15 bases between them. Together with reference TRBV7-2 and TRBJ1-5, the CDR3 gives the full variable domain: GAGVSQSPSNKVTEKGKDVELRCDPISGHTALYWYRQSLGQGLEFLIYFQGNSAPDKSGLPSDRFSAERTGGSVSTLTIQRTQQEDSAVYLCASSPGTGRSNQPQHFGDGTRLSIL.

This chain joins TRBV28 and TRBJ2-7, with D maybe TRBD1 (5 bases). CDR1 and CDR2 from the germline V gene are MDHEN and SYDVKM. The CDR3 contains 13 residues. The V end was cut by 5 bases, the J end by 6 bases, with 14 bases between. CDR3: CASSRNQGREQYF. DNA for the CDR3: TGTGCCAGCAGTAGAAATCAGGGTCGCGAGCAGTACTTC.

The gene calls are TRBV6-5 and TRBJ2-3, with D possibly matching TRBD1 (5 bases). The V gene lost 7 bases and the J gene lost 6 bases, with 8 bases spanning the gap. Germline CDR1 MNHEY, CDR2 SVGAGI. CDR3 length: 11 residues. The CDR3 region is CASNKGDTQYF. The CDR3 DNA reads TGTGCCAGCAATAAGGGGGATACGCAGTATTTT.

The chain is built from TRBV7-2 and TRBJ1-3; D gene unclear. Germline CDR1 and CDR2: SGHTA and FQGNSA. Trimming left V 1 base short and J 3 bases short, with 4 bases between. The CDR3 consists of 13 residues. Here the CDR3 reads CASSLVIGNTIYF. DNA of the CDR3: TGTGCCAGCAGCTTAGTCATTGGAAACACCATATATTTT.

The J gene is TRBJ2-1, the V gene TRBV5-1; no reliable D call. The germline V gene has CDR1 SGHRS and CDR2 YFSETQ. This CDR3 spans 14 amino acids. The V and J ends lost 0 bases and 3 bases respectively, with 7 bases between them. In nucleotides, the CDR3 is TGCGCCAGCAGCTTGGAAAGTAGCTACAATGAGCAGTTCTTC. Encoded protein: CASSLESSYNEQFF.

This clone has at least ten counts. The rearrangement uses TRBV2 and TRBJ1-1; 9 positions agree with TRBD1. Germline V gene data show CDR1 as SNHLY and CDR2 as FYNNEI. J lost 4 bases, V lost 6 bases, and 3 bases had no gene match. CDR3 size: 13 residues. The CDR3 protein is CASRRDRATEAFF. CDR3 DNA sequence: TGTGCCAGCAGGCGGGACAGGGCCACTGAAGCTTTCTTT.